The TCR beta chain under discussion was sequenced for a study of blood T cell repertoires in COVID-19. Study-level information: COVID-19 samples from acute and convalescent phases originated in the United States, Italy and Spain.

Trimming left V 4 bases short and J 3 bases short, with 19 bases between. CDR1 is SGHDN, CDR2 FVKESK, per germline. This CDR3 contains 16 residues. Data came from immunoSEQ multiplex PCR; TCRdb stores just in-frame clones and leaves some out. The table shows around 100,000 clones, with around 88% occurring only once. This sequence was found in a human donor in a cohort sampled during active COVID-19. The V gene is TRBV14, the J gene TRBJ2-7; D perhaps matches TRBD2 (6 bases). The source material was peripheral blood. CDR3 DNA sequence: TGTGCCAGCAGCCCCGACGGCAGGAGGGCTAACTACGAGCAGTACTTC. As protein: CASSPDGRRANYEQYF.